This TCR beta chain was profiled in a study of metastatic and nonmetastatic thyroid tumors. Study-level information: Samples came from malignant and benign thyroid patients, and repertoires were compared across blood and tumor or nodule tissue.

Thyroid surgery was preceded by no treatment in any patient. Ten or more counts support this clone. TCRdb re-called clones via MiXCR from the PCR reads. Counted here are about 59,000 clones, around 15% occurring once; the ten biggest clones make up less than 9.5%. Trimming at V came to 0 bases and at J to 2 bases, leaving 3 bases not matched to a gene. There are 16 residues in the CDR3. Germline V gene data show CDR1 as MNHEY and CDR2 as SVGEGT. This sequence joins TRBV6-2 or TRBV6-3 and TRBJ2-3; 9 nucleotides line up with TRBD2. The receptor was isolated from a male donor with papillary thyroid cancer or a benign thyroid nodule (not recorded which). Some clones in this sample may be carry-over from other donors' samples. Material: blood. CDR3 residues: CASSYSPSGVTDTQYF. The DNA for the CDR3 is TGTGCCAGCAGTTACTCTCCTAGCGGGGTCACAGATACGCAGTATTTT.